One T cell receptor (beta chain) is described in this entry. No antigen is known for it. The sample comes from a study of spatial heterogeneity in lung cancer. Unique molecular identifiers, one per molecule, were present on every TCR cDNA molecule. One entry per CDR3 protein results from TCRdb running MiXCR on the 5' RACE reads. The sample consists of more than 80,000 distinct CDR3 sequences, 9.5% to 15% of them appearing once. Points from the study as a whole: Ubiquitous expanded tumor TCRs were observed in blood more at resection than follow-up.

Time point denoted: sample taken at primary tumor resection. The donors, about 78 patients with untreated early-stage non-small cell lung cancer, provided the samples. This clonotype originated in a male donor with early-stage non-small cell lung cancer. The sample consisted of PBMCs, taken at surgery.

CDR3 amino acids: CASILDVNTEAFF. The CDR3 nucleotides are TGTGCCAGCATCTTGGACGTAAACACTGAAGCTTTCTTT. The chain employs TRBV6-1 and TRBJ1-1; D gene ambiguous. The CDR3 is 13 residues long. V was pared by 7 bases and J by 2 bases, with 11 bases between. CDR1 is MNHNS and CDR2 is SASEGT in the germline V gene.